The clone carrying this T cell receptor (beta chain) was seen a single time. This specimen belongs to a study of technical replicates of blood from several donors. The CDR3 length is 14 residues. The V segment lost 4 bases and the J segment 4 bases; nucleotides outside the gene matches: 7. Germline CDR1 and CDR2: SGHRS and YFSETQ. Sequencing used immunoSEQ multiplex PCR; TCRdb keeps in-frame clones, though not all of them. Altogether around 70,000 clones are present, about 96% being singletons, with the ten largest covering 0.21%. The chain recombines TRBV5-1 with TRBJ1-1; 7 nucleotides line up with TRBD1. The receptor's source is a human donor in good health. The sample consisted of T cells isolated from PBMCs. In nucleotides, the CDR3 is TGCGCCAGCAGCCCACAGGGGTTGGGCACTGAAGCTTTCTTT. Translating it yields CASSPQGLGTEAFF.